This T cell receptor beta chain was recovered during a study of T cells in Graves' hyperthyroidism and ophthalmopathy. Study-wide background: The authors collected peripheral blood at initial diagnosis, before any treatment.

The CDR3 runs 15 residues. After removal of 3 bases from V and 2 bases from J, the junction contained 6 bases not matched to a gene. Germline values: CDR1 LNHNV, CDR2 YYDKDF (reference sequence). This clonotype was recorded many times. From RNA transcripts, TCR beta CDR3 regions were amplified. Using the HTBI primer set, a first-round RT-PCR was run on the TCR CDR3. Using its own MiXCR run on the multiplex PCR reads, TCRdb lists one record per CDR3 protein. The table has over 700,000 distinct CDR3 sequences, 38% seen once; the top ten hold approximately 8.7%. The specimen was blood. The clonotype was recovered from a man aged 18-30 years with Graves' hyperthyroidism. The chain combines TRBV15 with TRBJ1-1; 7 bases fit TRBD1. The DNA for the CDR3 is TGTGCCACCAGCAGCCCGGGACAGCTTAACACTGAAGCTTTCTTT. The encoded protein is CATSSPGQLNTEAFF.